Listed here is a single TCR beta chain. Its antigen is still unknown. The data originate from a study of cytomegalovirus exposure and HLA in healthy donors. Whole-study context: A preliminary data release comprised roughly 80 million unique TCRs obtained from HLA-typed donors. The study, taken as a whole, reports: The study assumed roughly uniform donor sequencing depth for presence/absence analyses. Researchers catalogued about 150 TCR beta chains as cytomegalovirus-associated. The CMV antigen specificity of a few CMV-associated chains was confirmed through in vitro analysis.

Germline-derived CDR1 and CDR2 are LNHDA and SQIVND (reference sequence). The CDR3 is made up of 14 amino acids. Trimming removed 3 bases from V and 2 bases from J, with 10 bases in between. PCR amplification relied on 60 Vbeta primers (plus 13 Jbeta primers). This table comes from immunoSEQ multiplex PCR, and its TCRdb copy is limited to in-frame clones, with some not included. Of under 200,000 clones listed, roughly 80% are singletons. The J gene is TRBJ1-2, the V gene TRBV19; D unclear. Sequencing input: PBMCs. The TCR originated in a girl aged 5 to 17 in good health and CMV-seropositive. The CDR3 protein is CASSISGGNYGYTF. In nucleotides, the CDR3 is TGTGCCAGTAGTATCTCGGGAGGGAACTATGGCTACACCTTC.